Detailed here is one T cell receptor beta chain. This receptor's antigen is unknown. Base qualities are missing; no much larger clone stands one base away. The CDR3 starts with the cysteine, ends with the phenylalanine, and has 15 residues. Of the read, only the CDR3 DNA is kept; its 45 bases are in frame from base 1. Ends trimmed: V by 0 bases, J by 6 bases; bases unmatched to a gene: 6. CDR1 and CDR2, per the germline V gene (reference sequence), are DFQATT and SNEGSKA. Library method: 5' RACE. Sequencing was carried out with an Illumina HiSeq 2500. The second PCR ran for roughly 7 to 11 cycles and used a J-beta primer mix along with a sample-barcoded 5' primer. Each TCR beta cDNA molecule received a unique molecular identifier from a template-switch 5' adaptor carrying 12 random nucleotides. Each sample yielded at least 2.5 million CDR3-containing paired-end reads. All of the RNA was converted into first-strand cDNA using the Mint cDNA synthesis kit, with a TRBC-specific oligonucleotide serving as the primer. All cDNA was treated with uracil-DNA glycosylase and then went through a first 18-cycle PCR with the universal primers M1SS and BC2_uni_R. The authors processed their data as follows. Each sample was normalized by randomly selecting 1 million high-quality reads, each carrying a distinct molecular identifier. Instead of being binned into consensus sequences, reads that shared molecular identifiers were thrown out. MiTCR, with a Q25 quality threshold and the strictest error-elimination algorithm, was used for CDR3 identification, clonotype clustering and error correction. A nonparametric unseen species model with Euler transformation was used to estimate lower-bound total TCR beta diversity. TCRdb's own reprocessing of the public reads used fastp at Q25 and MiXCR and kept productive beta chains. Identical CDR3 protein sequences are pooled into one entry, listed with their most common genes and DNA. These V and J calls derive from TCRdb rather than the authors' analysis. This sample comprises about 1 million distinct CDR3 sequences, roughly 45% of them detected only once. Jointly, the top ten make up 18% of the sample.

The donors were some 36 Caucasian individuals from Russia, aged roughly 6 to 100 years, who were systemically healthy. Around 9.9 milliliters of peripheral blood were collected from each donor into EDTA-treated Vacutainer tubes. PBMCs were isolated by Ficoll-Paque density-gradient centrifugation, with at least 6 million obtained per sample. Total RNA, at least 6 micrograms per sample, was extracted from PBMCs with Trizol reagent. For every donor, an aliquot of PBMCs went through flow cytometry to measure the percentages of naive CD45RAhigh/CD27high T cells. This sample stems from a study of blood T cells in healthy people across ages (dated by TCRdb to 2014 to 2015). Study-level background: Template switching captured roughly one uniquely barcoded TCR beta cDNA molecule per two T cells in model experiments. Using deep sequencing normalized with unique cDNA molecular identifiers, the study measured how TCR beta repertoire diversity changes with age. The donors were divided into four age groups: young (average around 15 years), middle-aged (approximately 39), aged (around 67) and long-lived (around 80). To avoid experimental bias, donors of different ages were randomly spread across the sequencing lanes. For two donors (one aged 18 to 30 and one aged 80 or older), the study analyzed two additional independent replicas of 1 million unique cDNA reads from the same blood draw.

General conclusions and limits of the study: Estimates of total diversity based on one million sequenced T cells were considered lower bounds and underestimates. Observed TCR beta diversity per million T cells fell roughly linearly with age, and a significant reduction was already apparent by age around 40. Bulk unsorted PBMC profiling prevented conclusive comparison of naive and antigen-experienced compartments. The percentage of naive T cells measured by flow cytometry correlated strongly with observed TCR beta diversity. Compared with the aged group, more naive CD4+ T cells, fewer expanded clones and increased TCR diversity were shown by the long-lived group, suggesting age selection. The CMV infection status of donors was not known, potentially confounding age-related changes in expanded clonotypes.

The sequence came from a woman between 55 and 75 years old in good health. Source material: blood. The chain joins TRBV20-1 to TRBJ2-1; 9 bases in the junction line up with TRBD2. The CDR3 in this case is CSARDGAGGLNEQFF. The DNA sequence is TGCAGTGCTAGAGATGGGGCGGGGGGGCTCAATGAGCAGTTCTTC.